This T cell receptor beta chain was retrieved from a study of blood T cell repertoires in COVID-19 (dated by TCRdb to about 2020). In terms of the full investigation: Samples covering the acute and convalescent phases of COVID-19 were provided by collaborators in the United States, Italy and Spain. The dataset comprised deeply sampled blood TCRbeta repertoires from subjects exposed to, actively infected with, or recovered from COVID-19. Nearly every sample came with metadata listing a de-identified subject ID, COVID-19 status, age in years and sex. HLA class I and class II types, where available, came from metadata supplied by the sample provider rather than from assay-based typing. A freely available public database, intended as a resource for researchers studying the immune response to SARS-CoV-2, is where the repertoires were released. Samples came from the ongoing ImmuneRACE study (first 160 participants) plus 1,254 subjects from 6 global collaborators. The material from the prospective study consisted of cDNA or gDNA derived from T cells, B-cell-depleted T cells, or PBMCs. Results the study describes overall, beyond this receptor: The amount of clinical and demographic metadata varied by source and participant and was provided uncurated.

Turning to this clone: Its antigen target is currently unknown. Qualities for individual bases were not recorded, and no much larger clone is one base off.

The CDR3 goes from the cysteine to the phenylalanine over 16 residues. Just the 48-base CDR3 DNA is kept, in frame starting at base 1. Trimming leaves V shorter by 1 base and J shorter by 4 bases, with the junction holding 7 bases beyond the gene matches. CDR1 SGHRS and CDR2 YFSETQ are derived from the germline V gene. The collaborating institutions used their own protocols to collect whole blood in K2EDTA tubes. For TCRbeta analysis, collaborator samples were shipped as frozen whole blood, as isolated PBMCs, or as DNA extracted from either sample type. The immunoSEQ Assay, a bias-controlled multiplex PCR, was used to amplify TCRbeta CDR3 regions from genomic DNA. Concerning the study's data processing: The number of nucleated cells in each sample was estimated from the amplification of reference gene primers within the assay. To quantify the absolute abundance of each unique TCRbeta CDR3 rearrangement, sequence reads were collapsed and filtered. For each sample, productive Simpson clonality was calculated by taking the square root of Simpson's diversity index across productive rearrangements. TCRdb obtained this table from immuneACCESS and retained in-frame rearrangements with V and J assigned. These tables miss some clones; where compared with another copy, unresolved V genes account for less than half of the shortfall, and the remainder is unexplained. From that table come the V and J calls and clone size; the DNA was used to work out D and trimming. In all, the sample holds some 99,000 clones, and roughly 83% of those were seen once. Around a sixth of the sample belongs to the ten largest clones.

The TCR sequence derives from a woman in her sixties or seventies with acute or convalescent COVID-19. The sequenced sample was peripheral blood. Recombination joined TRBV5-1 with TRBJ2-3; TRBD2 matches 9 bases in the middle. CDR3 loop: CASSLRAGGGPDTQYF. The sequence in DNA is TGCGCCAGCAGCTTGAGAGCGGGGGGAGGCCCAGATACGCAGTATTTT.